The rows below give T cell receptor beta chains drawn from one sample of a study of blood T cell repertoires in COVID-19. Method: immunoSEQ multiplex PCR; TCRdb's copy keeps in-frame clones and lacks some. The data hold around 70,000 clones, with approximately 83% observed a single time. Sequenced sample: peripheral blood. These receptors were taken from a human donor in a cohort sampled during active COVID-19. CDR3s leave out the opening cysteine and the closing phenylalanine or tryptophan. The order of the fields is CDR3 length, clone size, J gene, V gene, CDR3 protein. Expanded clones get a size class; other rows say once, few or many, or leave the size out.

cdr3_length: 14; clone_size: .; j_call: TRBJ2-3; v_call: TRBV11-2; cdr3_aa: ASSFRGRGGTDTQY
cdr3_length: 12; clone_size: .; j_call: TRBJ2-7; v_call: TRBV5-4; cdr3_aa: ATHPRTGSYEQY
cdr3_length: 15; clone_size: few; j_call: TRBJ2-2; v_call: TRBV6-6; cdr3_aa: ASSQRGTGTLTGELF
cdr3_length: 15; clone_size: .; j_call: TRBJ1-4; v_call: TRBV4-1; cdr3_aa: ASSQVRGQGAEEKLF
cdr3_length: 10; clone_size: .; j_call: TRBJ1-1; v_call: TRBV30; cdr3_aa: AGGGYETEAF
cdr3_length: 12; clone_size: once; j_call: TRBJ2-7; v_call: TRBV27; cdr3_aa: ASSRTGVSYEQY
cdr3_length: 11; clone_size: .; j_call: TRBJ1-2; v_call: TRBV5-1; cdr3_aa: ASSLGQGFGYT
cdr3_length: 14; clone_size: .; j_call: TRBJ2-1; v_call: TRBV10-1; cdr3_aa: ASSESTASGRNEQF
cdr3_length: 13; clone_size: few; j_call: TRBJ1-2; v_call: TRBV4-3; cdr3_aa: ASSQAWDRAYGYT
cdr3_length: 16; clone_size: .; j_call: TRBJ2-5; v_call: TRBV4-3; cdr3_aa: ASSLGLSGGPEAETQY
cdr3_length: 12; clone_size: .; j_call: TRBJ2-1; v_call: TRBV10-1; cdr3_aa: ASTPGLASNEQF
cdr3_length: 16; clone_size: .; j_call: TRBJ1-5; v_call: TRBV24-1; cdr3_aa: ATSDSTGLGKGNQPQH
cdr3_length: 13; clone_size: once; j_call: TRBJ2-1; v_call: TRBV3-1/TRBV3-2; cdr3_aa: ASSQAGSSYNEQF
cdr3_length: 13; clone_size: .; j_call: TRBJ2-6; v_call: TRBV19; cdr3_aa: ASSTGSSGANVLT
cdr3_length: 13; clone_size: .; j_call: TRBJ2-1; v_call: TRBV19; cdr3_aa: ASTPDFTPYNEQF
cdr3_length: 13; clone_size: .; j_call: TRBJ1-2; v_call: TRBV7-2; cdr3_aa: ASSLDGAGHPGYT
cdr3_length: 14; clone_size: .; j_call: TRBJ2-1; v_call: TRBV18; cdr3_aa: ASSLNLAGGGDEQF
cdr3_length: 14; clone_size: .; j_call: TRBJ1-2; v_call: TRBV18; cdr3_aa: ASSPFRGQGASGYT
cdr3_length: 14; clone_size: .; j_call: TRBJ2-6; v_call: TRBV24-1; cdr3_aa: ATSDPGGSGANVLT
cdr3_length: 10; clone_size: .; j_call: TRBJ1-6; v_call: TRBV7-9; cdr3_aa: ASSRQNSPLH
cdr3_length: 16; clone_size: .; j_call: TRBJ2-1; v_call: TRBV6-1; cdr3_aa: ASSESWGGRVQLNEQF
cdr3_length: 12; clone_size: .; j_call: TRBJ1-2; v_call: TRBV2; cdr3_aa: ASSVQGAGYGYT
cdr3_length: 14; clone_size: .; j_call: TRBJ2-3; v_call: TRBV4-2; cdr3_aa: ASSQGPSGSTDTQY
cdr3_length: 16; clone_size: few; j_call: TRBJ1-3; v_call: TRBV21-1; cdr3_aa: ASSKVEDRTSSGNTIY
cdr3_length: 19; clone_size: .; j_call: TRBJ1-5; v_call: TRBV7-8; cdr3_aa: ASTLKPRGTGTIFSNQPQH
cdr3_length: 13; clone_size: .; j_call: TRBJ1-2; v_call: TRBV18; cdr3_aa: ASSPPRGQGDGYT
cdr3_length: 16; clone_size: .; j_call: TRBJ2-3; v_call: TRBV9; cdr3_aa: ASSAPRRGSPSTDTQY
cdr3_length: 13; clone_size: .; j_call: TRBJ2-1; v_call: TRBV5-4; cdr3_aa: ASSLNPGGDNEQF
cdr3_length: 11; clone_size: .; j_call: TRBJ2-7; v_call: TRBV7-9; cdr3_aa: ASSPGTGHEQY
cdr3_length: 13; clone_size: .; j_call: TRBJ2-6; v_call: TRBV18; cdr3_aa: ASSPGEIGANVLT
cdr3_length: 12; clone_size: .; j_call: TRBJ1-1; v_call: TRBV19; cdr3_aa: ASSIQGWNTEAF
cdr3_length: 14; clone_size: .; j_call: TRBJ2-7; v_call: TRBV6-6; cdr3_aa: ASRLGEQGAFNEQY
cdr3_length: 12; clone_size: .; j_call: TRBJ2-7; v_call: TRBV5-6; cdr3_aa: ASSYGTASYEQY
cdr3_length: 14; clone_size: .; j_call: TRBJ2-5; v_call: TRBV7-2; cdr3_aa: ASSLGQRGGPETQY
cdr3_length: 12; clone_size: .; j_call: TRBJ1-5; v_call: TRBV7-2; cdr3_aa: ASSLAGGKQPQH
cdr3_length: 12; clone_size: .; j_call: TRBJ2-7; v_call: TRBV6-6; cdr3_aa: ASSYFRVSYEQY
cdr3_length: 14; clone_size: .; j_call: TRBJ2-3; v_call: TRBV27; cdr3_aa: ASSSRQGSVTDTQY
cdr3_length: 14; clone_size: .; j_call: TRBJ2-4; v_call: TRBV21-1; cdr3_aa: ASSQGHTKAKNIQY
cdr3_length: 13; clone_size: .; j_call: TRBJ2-7; v_call: TRBV5-1; cdr3_aa: ASSLIGTGISEQY
cdr3_length: 14; clone_size: .; j_call: TRBJ2-5; v_call: TRBV15; cdr3_aa: ATSRVIAGGGETQY
cdr3_length: 11; clone_size: once; j_call: TRBJ1-1; v_call: TRBV18; cdr3_aa: ASSSRVDTEAF
cdr3_length: 15; clone_size: .; j_call: TRBJ2-7; v_call: TRBV18; cdr3_aa: ASSSTLPGTGMGEQY